Described below is a single T cell receptor beta chain sequence and its context. This record comes from a study of T-cell memory formation after mild COVID-19. Study summary: Most TCR clusters belonged to a single donor.

cDNA libraries for TCR alpha and TCR beta, carrying sample barcodes and UMIs, came from 5'RACE with constant-segment primers. TCRdb reprocessed the 5' RACE reads with MiXCR, giving one entry per CDR3 protein. The data hold some 310,000 distinct CDR3 sequences, with 20% to 25% observed a single time. The CDR3 is made up of 14 amino acids. V lost 4 bases to trimming and J lost 5 bases, with 14 bases between them. The sample taken for sequencing was PBMCs or a T cell subset sorted from them (not recorded which). The TCR sequence derives from a man aged 18 to 35 who had mild COVID-19 (a few samples of this study predate the infection). Cell type and time point are not known. The rearrangement joins TRBV12-3 or TRBV12-4 to TRBJ1-2, with D hard to call. Here the CDR3 reads CASSYEEGVYGYTF. CDR3 nucleotides: TGTGCCAGCAGTTACGAGGAGGGAGTATATGGCTACACCTTC.